What follows are 15 T cell receptor beta chains derived from one specimen sequenced in a study of blood T cells in healthy people across ages. With a J-beta primer mix and a sample-barcoded 5' primer, a second PCR ran about 7 to 11 cycles. TCRdb reanalysed the 5' RACE reads using MiXCR and keeps one entry per CDR3 protein. The table records hundreds of thousands of distinct CDR3 sequences, approximately 43% of them present only once. The sample comprised blood. These receptors were obtained from a woman aged 60 to 75 in good health.

This clonotype was seen at least ten times. The chain recombines TRBV7-9 with TRBJ1-4, with a weak D call TRBD1 (5 bases). Germline values: CDR1 SEHNR, CDR2 FQNEAQ (reference sequence). The CDR3 sequence is 12 residues long. V lost 5 bases and J lost 7, with 8 bases in between. The CDR3 DNA reads as TGTGCCAGCAGCGGGGGGACTGAAAAACTGTTTTTT. It is translated as CASSGGTEKLFF.

Turning to this clonotype: The junction differs from germline at one of its ends, possibly a read error. This rearrangement joins TRBV7-2 to TRBJ2-1; D remains unclear. The CDR3 is 13 residues long. CDR1 and CDR2 (germline): SGHTA, FQGNSA. Here the CDR3 DNA reads TGTGCCAGCAGCTTAGATTGGGTGAATGAGCAGTCCTTC. Amino acid sequence: CASSLDWVNEQSF.

Ten or more counts support this clonotype. This chain joins TRBV4-2 and TRBJ2-3; tentatively, D is TRBD1 or TRBD2 (5 bases each). Trimming took 0 bases from V and 4 from J, leaving 5 bases between them. Germline CDR1 reads LGHNA; CDR2 reads YNFKEQ. The CDR3 contains 13 residues. CDR3 region: CASSQEGADTQYF. The CDR3 region has the DNA TGTGCCAGCAGCCAAGAGGGGGCAGATACGCAGTATTTT.

A note on this clonotype: A read error may produce the germline difference seen at one junction end. The V gene is TRBV6-1, the J gene TRBJ2-7; maybe TRBD2 (5 bases). The CDR3 is made up of 15 amino acids. CDR1 MNHNS and CDR2 SASEGT come from the germline V gene. CDR3 loop: CASSEVALSSYKQYF. The CDR3 region has the DNA TGTGCCAGCAGTGAGGTAGCGTTGAGCTCCTACAAGCAGTACTTC.

This clonotype has just one count. This chain uses TRBV12-3 or TRBV12-4 with TRBJ1-6, with 7 bases that match TRBD1. The J segment lost 8 bases and the V segment lost 7 bases, leaving 11 bases of the junction unmatched. The CDR3 has 15 residues. CDR3 nucleotides: TGTGCCAGCACTCTCCGGACAGGTTCCTATTCACCCCTCCACTTT. It specifies CASTLRTGSYSPLHF.

A few counts support this clonotype. This chain uses TRBV2 with TRBJ2-1; a possible D gene is TRBD2 (5 bases). Germline CDR1 reads SNHLY; CDR2 reads FYNNEI. V dropped 4 bases and J dropped 5 bases, with 9 bases sitting between them. The CDR3 has 13 residues. The CDR3: CASSGGLNNEQFF. The CDR3 DNA reads as TGTGCCAGCAGTGGCGGGCTGAACAATGAGCAGTTCTTC.

The chain combines TRBV7-2 with TRBJ2-1, with a possible D match to TRBD2 (7 bases). The ends were cut back, 2 bases at V and 0 bases at J, with 11 bases in the middle. Germline values: CDR1 SGHTA, CDR2 FQGNSA. The CDR3 consists of 16 residues. This CDR3 reads CASSLREGDSYNEQFF. The CDR3 region has the DNA TGTGCCAGCAGCTTAAGGGAGGGGGACTCCTACAATGAGCAGTTCTTC.

The chain links TRBV13 to TRBJ2-4, with 8 bases matching TRBD2. The V gene end was trimmed by 5 bases and the J gene end by 0 bases; junction bases not matched to a gene: 18. Germline lookup yields CDR1 PRHDT and CDR2 FYEKMQ (reference sequence). CDR3 length: 20 amino acids. The CDR3 DNA follows: TGTGCCAGCAGCAAGGGCGCGGGGGGTATTCCTTTTTTAGCCAAAAACATTCAGTACTTC. It is translated as CASSKGAGGIPFLAKNIQYF.

This clonotype showed up just a few times. This chain connects TRBV20-1 to TRBJ2-7, with a tentative D call TRBD2 (5 bases). CDR1 DFQATT and CDR2 SNEGSKA come from the germline V gene (reference sequence). V shed 5 bases and J shed 2 bases, with 19 bases lying between them. The CDR3 loop spans 15 amino acids. Here the CDR3 reads CSASPGLSTTYEQYF. In DNA, the CDR3 is TGCAGTGCTTCCCCAGGACTCTCTACCACCTACGAGCAGTACTTC.

The rearrangement joins TRBV10-3 to TRBJ2-1; 9 bases are a match to TRBD2. Germline CDR1 is ENHRY and CDR2 is SYGVKD. V shed 10 bases and J 0 bases; nucleotides not matched to a gene: 7. This CDR3 is 15 amino acids long. CDR3 region: CATEVSGSSYNEQFF. In nucleotides, the CDR3 is TGTGCCACGGAGGTTAGCGGGAGCTCCTACAATGAGCAGTTCTTC.

This chain links TRBV12-3 or TRBV12-4 with TRBJ2-3, with TRBD2 matching over 8 bases. The CDR3 totals 16 residues. The junction had 10 bases not matched to a gene; V was cut back by 2 bases and J by 6 bases. The CDR3 sequence: CASSLMGLEAADTQYF. Here the CDR3 DNA reads TGTGCCAGCAGTTTAATGGGACTAGAAGCAGCGGATACGCAGTATTTT.

This chain connects TRBV24-1 to TRBJ2-1, with 14 bases fitting TRBD2. The length of the CDR3 is 16 residues. Germline values: CDR1 KGHDR, CDR2 SFDVKD. J gave up 10 bases and V 4 bases, and 8 bases lay outside the gene matches. The CDR3 region is CATSEAGTSGRGEQFF. The CDR3 DNA follows: TGTGCCACCAGTGAGGCCGGGACTAGCGGGAGAGGCGAGCAGTTCTTC.

J is TRBJ2-1 and V is TRBV7-3, with D unresolved. The CDR3 totals 13 residues. The V gene's germline CDR1 is SGHTA and CDR2 FQGTGA. Trimming took 4 bases from V and 5 from J, leaving 9 bases between them. The DNA for the CDR3 is TGTGCCAGCAGCTCCTCTCCGAACAATGAGCAGTTCTTC. Translated: CASSSSPNNEQFF.

The chain has TRBV7-3 and TRBJ2-1, with TRBD2 matching over 14 bases. Germline assignment: CDR1 SGHTA and CDR2 FQGTGA. There are 19 residues in the CDR3. V lost 5 bases to trimming and J lost 0 bases; unmatched junction nucleotides: 9. The CDR3 nucleotides read TGTGCCAGCAGCAAGACTAGCGGGAGGGCCCTCAGCTCCTACAATGAGCAGTTCTTC. The encoded protein is CASSKTSGRALSSYNEQFF. Based on the CDR3 plus reference TRBV7-3 and TRBJ2-1, the full variable domain is GAGVSQTPSNKVTEKGKYVELRCDPISGHTALYWYRQSLGQGPEFLIYFQGTGAADDSGLPNDRFFAVRPEGSVSTLKIQRTERGDSAVYLCASSKTSGRALSSYNEQFFGPGTRLTVL.

This clonotype was detected a few times. The V call is TRBV3-1, the J call TRBJ1-2, with a weak D call TRBD1 (5 bases). V was clipped by 1 base and J by 4 bases, with 22 bases between them. CDR3 size: 18 residues. Per the germline V gene, CDR1 is LGHDT and CDR2 is YNNKEL (reference sequence). The CDR3 region is CASSQGWRGKSGGYGYTF. CDR3 bases: TGTGCCAGCAGCCAAGGGTGGAGGGGCAAGTCGGGTGGCTATGGCTACACCTTC.